The source of this T cell receptor beta chain is a study of T-cell reconstitution after alpha-beta-depleted transplantation in children. Study results and caveats: At the one-year point after transplant, T-cell counts and TCRbeta diversity were found to come mostly from T cells that had been newly produced. Several hundred graft clones that had expanded were reportedly the source of alpha-beta T cells about two months after transplant. From surviving recipient T cells and thymic progenitors came the high day-60 TCRbeta diversity observed in some patients.

Unique molecular identifiers were built into the TCRbeta library. TCRdb reanalysed the PCR reads using MiXCR and keeps one entry per CDR3 protein. The sample holds under 400,000 distinct CDR3 sequences, 23% seen once. J lost 1 base, V lost 5 bases, and 5 bases had no gene match. CDR1 is SGHVS, CDR2 FQNEAQ, per germline. The CDR3 covers 16 residues. Only a few counts were recorded for this clonotype. Its antigen is not identified. This rearrangement joins TRBV7-8 to TRBJ2-1; 10 bases align to TRBD2. The clonotype was recovered from a male patient under 18 who had a stem cell transplant for acute lymphoblastic leukemia, so the T cells may come from the graft donor. Sequences were derived from PBMCs, mostly from graft donor cells, sampled 180 days after TCRalphabeta/CD19-depleted stem cell transplant. The CDR3 reads CASSQTSGTSYNEQFF. CDR3 in DNA: TGTGCCAGCAGCCAAACTAGCGGGACTTCCTACAATGAGCAGTTCTTC.